This T cell receptor beta chain derives from a study of beta chain features in type 1 diabetes. Study observations and caveats: Type 1 diabetes patients showed a moderate but significant shortening of TCRB CDR3s in all four CD4+ subsets. Amplification by PCR could prefer shorter templates, with the same effect in patients and controls.

This clone was seen only a few times. Its antigen remains unknown. Deletions cut 5 bases from V and 3 bases from J, with 21 bases between. CDR3 length: 17 residues. Germline CDR1 MNHEY, CDR2 SMNVEV (reference sequence). Cells sorted by CD45RO/CCR7/CD25/CD127/CD95/CD27 comprised CD4+ naive, central memory, regulatory and stem cell-like memory cells. The study reverse transcribed the entire isolated RNA, so it sequenced expressed TCRB transcripts. Mean read depth for naive, central memory and regulatory T cell samples was approximately 3.57 million reads. Sequencing was performed with immunoSEQ multiplex PCR; in TCRdb, only in-frame clones are kept and a portion is missing. The sample yields a few hundred thousand clones, over 13% seen once.

This chain uses TRBV27 with TRBJ2-3; D possibly corresponds to TRBD2 (7 bases). The sequence was collected from a woman in her late teens or twenties in good health. Sequenced sample: naive CD4+ T cells from blood. The CDR3 loop reads CASSLTGGGGGTDTQYF. CDR3 DNA: TGTGCCAGCAGTCTAACCGGGGGCGGGGGAGGGACAGATACGCAGTATTTT.